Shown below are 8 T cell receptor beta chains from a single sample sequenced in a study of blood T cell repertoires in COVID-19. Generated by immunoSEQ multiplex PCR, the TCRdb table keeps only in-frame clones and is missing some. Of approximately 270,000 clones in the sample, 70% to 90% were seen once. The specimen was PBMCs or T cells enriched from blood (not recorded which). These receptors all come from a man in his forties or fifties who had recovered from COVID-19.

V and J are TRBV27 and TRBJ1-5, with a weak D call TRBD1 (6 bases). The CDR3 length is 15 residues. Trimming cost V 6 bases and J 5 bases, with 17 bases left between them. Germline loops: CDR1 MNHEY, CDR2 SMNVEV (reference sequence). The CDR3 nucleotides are TGTGCCAGCAGCCACACGACAGGCATTGATCAGCCCCAGCATTTT. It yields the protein CASSHTTGIDQPQHF.

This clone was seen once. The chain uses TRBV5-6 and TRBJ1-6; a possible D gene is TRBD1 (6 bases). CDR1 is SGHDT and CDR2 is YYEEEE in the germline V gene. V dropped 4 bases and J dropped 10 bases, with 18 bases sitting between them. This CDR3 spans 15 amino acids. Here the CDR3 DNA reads TGTGCCAGCAGCAGGCCTATACAGGGTATATCACCCCTCCACTTT. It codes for CASSRPIQGISPLHF.

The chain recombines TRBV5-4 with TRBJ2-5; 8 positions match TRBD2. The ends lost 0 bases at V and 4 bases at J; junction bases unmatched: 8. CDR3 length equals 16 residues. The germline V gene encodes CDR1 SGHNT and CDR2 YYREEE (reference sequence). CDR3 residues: CASSLDIAGSSETQYF. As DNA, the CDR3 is TGTGCCAGCAGCTTGGATATAGCGGGATCCTCAGAGACCCAGTACTTC.

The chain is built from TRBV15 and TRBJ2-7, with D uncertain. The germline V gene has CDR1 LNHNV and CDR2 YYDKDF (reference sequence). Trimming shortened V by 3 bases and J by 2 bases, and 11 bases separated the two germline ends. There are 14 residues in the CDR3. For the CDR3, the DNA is TGTGCCACCAGCAGGCAGGTGATGCCCTACGAGCAGTACTTC. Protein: CATSRQVMPYEQYF. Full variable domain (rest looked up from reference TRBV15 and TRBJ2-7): DAMVIQNPRYQVTQFGKPVTLSCSQTLNHNVMYWYQQKSSQAPKLLFHYYDKDFNNEADTPDNFQSRRPNTSFCFLDIRSPGLGDTAMYLCATSRQVMPYEQYFGPGTRLTVT.

The CDR3 loop reads CASSLSQGAYNEQFF. Written as DNA, the CDR3 is TGTGCCAGCAGTCTCTCTCAGGGGGCCTACAATGAGCAGTTCTTC. The chain has TRBV11-3 and TRBJ2-1, with TRBD1 matching over 7 bases. V gave up 6 bases and J gave up 2 bases; unmatched junction bases: 7. Germline assignment: CDR1 SGHNT and CDR2 YENEEA. The CDR3 has 15 residues. Filled out from reference TRBV11-3 and TRBJ2-1, the complete variable domain reads EAGVVQSPRYKIIEKKQPVAFWCNPISGHNTLYWYLQNLGQGPELLIRYENEEAVDDSQLPKDRFSAERLKGVDSTLKIQPAELGDSAVYLCASSLSQGAYNEQFFGPGTRLTVL.

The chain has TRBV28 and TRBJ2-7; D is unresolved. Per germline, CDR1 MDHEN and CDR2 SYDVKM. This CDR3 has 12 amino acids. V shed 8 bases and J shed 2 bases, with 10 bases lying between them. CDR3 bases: TGTGCCAGCTCCTTGAGGCCCTACGAGCAGTACTTC. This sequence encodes CASSLRPYEQYF. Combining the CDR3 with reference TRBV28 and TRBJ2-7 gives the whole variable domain DVKVTQSSRYLVKRTGEKVFLECVQDMDHENMFWYRQDPGLGLRLIYFSYDVKMKEKGDIPEGYSVSREKKERFSLILESASTNQTSMYLCASSLRPYEQYFGPGTRLTVT.

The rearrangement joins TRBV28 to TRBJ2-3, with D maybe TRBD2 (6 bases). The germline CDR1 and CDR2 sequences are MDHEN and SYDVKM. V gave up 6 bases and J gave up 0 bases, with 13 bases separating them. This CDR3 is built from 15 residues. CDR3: CASRLGGASTDTQYF. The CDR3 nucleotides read TGTGCCAGCAGACTAGGAGGGGCTAGCACAGATACGCAGTATTTT.

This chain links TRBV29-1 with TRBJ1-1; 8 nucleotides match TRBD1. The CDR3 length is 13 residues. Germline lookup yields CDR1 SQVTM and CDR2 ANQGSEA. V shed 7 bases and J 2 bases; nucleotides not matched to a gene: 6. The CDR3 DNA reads TGCAGCGCTATACAGGGGGTTAACACTGAAGCTTTCTTT. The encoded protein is CSAIQGVNTEAFF.